Reported below is one TCR beta chain. Its cognate antigen is unknown. An immunoSEQ assay, version v3.0, was performed at survey level. TCRdb's copy holds only in-frame clones and misses some; the assay was immunoSEQ multiplex PCR. The sample records 25,000 to 35,000 clones, about 97% being singletons. This CDR3 has 10 amino acids. Trimming shortened V by 5 bases and J by 6 bases, and 6 bases separated the two germline ends. The germline V gene has CDR1 DFQATT and CDR2 SNEGSKA (reference sequence). This specimen belongs to a study of long-term antiretroviral therapy in people with HIV. Whole-study findings and limits: HIV repertoires spanned narrower CDR3 length ranges than controls. Regardless of time point, clones expanded before ART dominated the repertoire. Diversity measured after ART increased yet remained under transplant donor controls.

In the United States, treatment was given to all participants with HIV. This TCR was sampled from a man younger than 45 with HIV. The chain has TRBV20-1 and TRBJ2-3, with D uncertain. The input for sequencing was unsorted PBMCs, taken 6.9 years after starting antiretroviral therapy. The CDR3 sequence: CSALVDTQYF. In DNA form, the CDR3 reads TGCAGTGCTCTCGTGGATACGCAGTATTTT.